Each of the 2 T cell receptor beta chains below was sequenced from the same sample in a study of radiotherapy plus CTLA-4 blockade in lung cancer. Measured with immunoSEQ multiplex PCR; TCRdb has only the in-frame clones, and not every one. The data contain 25,000 to 35,000 clones, 75% to 85% of them singletons. Sequencing was performed on peripheral blood, taken from a patient treated with radiotherapy plus ipilimumab. The receptors derive from a human donor with non-small cell lung cancer that progressed on radiotherapy plus ipilimumab.

V and J are TRBV10-2 and TRBJ2-6, with 8 bases identical to TRBD1. Germline trimming cut 11 bases from V and 2 bases from J; bases unmatched to any gene: 8. The CDR3 contains 15 residues. Looked up from germline, CDR1 is WSHSY and CDR2 is SAAADI. CDR3 sequence: CAGGQGSTGANVLTF. CDR3 bases: TGCGCCGGTGGACAGGGAAGTACTGGGGCCAACGTCCTGACTTTC.

Notes on this clone: One end of the junction varies from germline; a read error may be responsible. The chain couples TRBV7-7 to TRBJ2-3, with D tentatively TRBD2 (6 bases). The CDR3 runs 15 residues. Germline V gene data show CDR1 as SSHAT and CDR2 as FNYEAQ (reference sequence). The CDR3 protein is CASSLGLGGADTQYF. DNA of the CDR3: TGTGCTAGCAGCTTAGGGCTAGGCGGGGCAGATACGCAGTATTTT.